One sample yielded the 16 T cell receptor beta chains listed below, sequenced in a study of early T cells in non-severe SARS-CoV-2 infection. TCRdb itself ran the 5' RACE reads through MiXCR, one entry per CDR3 protein. The sample carries about 33,000 distinct CDR3 sequences, around 5% recorded once. The sequencing sample was made of whole blood. These receptors all come from an adult who was a healthcare worker with PCR-confirmed SARS-CoV-2 infection or an uninfected control (not recorded which).

This clonotype was counted only a few times. The chain recombines TRBV28 with TRBJ1-1; D gene ambiguous. Germline CDR1 is MDHEN and CDR2 is SYDVKM. The V end lost 5 bases, the J end lost 5 bases, and 15 bases lay between the germline ends. CDR3 length: 14 residues. DNA for the CDR3: TGTGCCAGCAGTCTGATAGATCGGTTGACTGAAGCTTTCTTT. It translates to CASSLIDRLTEAFF.

The chain employs TRBV28 and TRBJ1-6; TRBD1 agrees at 7 bases. After removal of 1 base from V and 7 bases from J, the junction contained 4 bases not matched to a gene. The CDR3 has 15 amino acids. The germline V gene has CDR1 MDHEN and CDR2 SYDVKM. In DNA form, the CDR3 reads TGTGCCAGCAGTTTATCCGTACAGGGGAATTCACCCCTCCACTTT. It is translated as CASSLSVQGNSPLHF.

This clonotype has at least ten counts. The chain couples TRBV12-3 or TRBV12-4 to TRBJ1-1; D may be TRBD1 (5 bases). This CDR3 spans 14 amino acids. V was clipped by 2 bases and J by 8 bases, with 15 bases between them. Written as DNA, the CDR3 is TGTGCCAGCAGTTTAAAGGTTTGGGGCAGCGAAGCTTTCTTT. Protein product: CASSLKVWGSEAFF.

The chain employs TRBV5-8 and TRBJ2-1; D is unclear. This CDR3 contains 14 residues. Germline V gene data show CDR1 as SGHTS and CDR2 as YDEGEE. V was shortened by 0 bases and J by 2 bases, with 6 bases between the two germline ends. This CDR3 is CASSLGDTYNEQFF. The DNA of the CDR3 is TGTGCCAGCAGCTTGGGTGACACCTACAATGAGCAGTTCTTC.

This clonotype has only a few counts. The V and J genes are TRBV6-4 and TRBJ2-1, with 9 bases matching TRBD2. Germline-derived CDR1 and CDR2 are MRHNA and SNTAGT. Trimming removed 6 bases from V and 7 bases from J; junction bases left unmatched: 10. The CDR3 is made up of 15 amino acids. The CDR3: CASSPTSGTFNEQFF. CDR3 DNA: TGTGCCAGCAGCCCGACTAGCGGAACTTTTAATGAGCAGTTCTTC.

A few counts support this clonotype. This rearrangement joins TRBV6-1 to TRBJ1-1, with D tentatively TRBD1 (5 bases). Trimming stripped 5 bases from V and 4 bases from J, with 11 bases between. Germline assignment: CDR1 MNHNS and CDR2 SASEGT. There are 13 residues in the CDR3. The CDR3 region has the DNA TGTGCCAGCAGTCCCAGGGCCCCCACTGAAGCTTTCTTT. Its translation is CASSPRAPTEAFF.

Only a few counts were recorded for this clonotype. This chain uses TRBV2 with TRBJ2-2; 7 bases are shared with TRBD2. The length of the CDR3 is 15 residues. The trim removed 8 bases at V and 2 bases at J, leaving 8 bases unmatched. Germline lookup yields CDR1 SNHLY and CDR2 FYNNEI. DNA of the CDR3: TGTGCCAGCGGTGGTGCTAGCGGTAACACCGGGGAGCTGTTTTTT. This gives the protein CASGGASGNTGELFF.

This clonotype was detected a few times. The rearrangement uses TRBV5-6 and TRBJ2-3; 9 bases agree with TRBD1. The CDR3 sequence is 14 residues long. With V trimmed by 2 bases and J by 3 bases, 1 base remained unmatched. Looked up from germline, CDR1 is SGHDT and CDR2 is YYEEEE. The CDR3 coding sequence is TGTGCCAGCAGCTTACAGGGGGCAACAGATACGCAGTATTTT. Amino acid sequence: CASSLQGATDTQYF.

The chain links TRBV7-3 to TRBJ2-5; D is tentatively TRBD1 or TRBD2 (5 bases each). The CDR3 has 14 residues. Germline assignment: CDR1 SGHTA and CDR2 FQGTGA. Trimming left V 2 bases short and J 1 base short, with 8 bases between. The CDR3 sequence: CASSLFGGQETQYF. In DNA form, the CDR3 reads TGTGCCAGCAGCTTATTTGGGGGCCAAGAGACCCAGTACTTC.

This clonotype was seen many times. This chain uses TRBV12-3 or TRBV12-4 with TRBJ2-1; the D gene is possibly TRBD1 (5 bases). The CDR3 spans 11 residues. Trimming took off 2 bases at V and 9 bases at J, with 5 bases between the two ends. The CDR3 region has the DNA TGTGCCAGCAGTTTAAGGGGTGAGCAGTTCTTC. The encoded protein is CASSLRGEQFF.

This clonotype occurred many times. CDR3 in DNA: TGTGCCAGTAGGGGGGACAGGAGGGGTGAGCAGTTCTTC. Amino acids: CASRGDRRGEQFF. The chain combines TRBV19 with TRBJ2-1; 8 bases line up with TRBD1. Losses at the gene ends were 6 bases for V and 9 bases for J; bases not matched to a gene: 7. This CDR3 has 13 residues. The germline V gene encodes CDR1 LNHDA and CDR2 SQIVND (reference sequence).

The chain combines TRBV20-1 with TRBJ2-3; 9 bases align to TRBD2. From germline, CDR1 is DFQATT and CDR2 SNEGSKA (reference sequence). The CDR3 spans 20 residues. Germline trimming cut 1 base from V and 6 bases from J; bases unmatched to any gene: 23. CDR3 bases: TGCAGTGCTAGAGGGTCCTACTCTTCGGGCGCGGGGGGGCATTCCGATACGCAGTATTTT. It encodes CSARGSYSSGAGGHSDTQYF.

The chain links TRBV28 to TRBJ2-7; TRBD1 matches at 12 bases. CDR1 and CDR2 (germline): MDHEN, SYDVKM. Trimming at V came to 1 base and at J to 6 bases, leaving 28 bases not matched to a gene. The CDR3 length is 23 residues. The CDR3 sequence is CASSLFFGSLGDRGLSGVSEQYF. DNA of the CDR3: TGTGCCAGCAGTTTATTTTTCGGCAGCCTGGGGGACAGGGGGCTGTCAGGTGTTAGCGAGCAGTACTTC.

This clonotype was observed many times. The V and J genes are TRBV6-6 and TRBJ2-5; TRBD2 agrees at 13 bases. Unmatched junction bases numbered 4, after V lost 4 bases and J lost 5 bases. This CDR3 region has 15 residues. Germline assignment: CDR1 MNHNY and CDR2 SVGAGI (reference sequence). The DNA for the CDR3 is TGTGCCAGCAGTTCGTTGACTAGCGGGGGGGAGACCCAGTACTTC. This gives the protein CASSSLTSGGETQYF.

This clonotype was seen repeatedly, ten times or more. The rearrangement joins TRBV19 to TRBJ1-1, with a possible D match to TRBD1 (5 bases). CDR1 and CDR2 from the germline V gene are LNHDA and SQIVND (reference sequence). There are 13 residues in the CDR3. V was clipped by 3 bases and J by 8 bases, with 13 bases between them. Here the CDR3 reads CASSIGANSEAFF. CDR3 nucleotide sequence: TGTGCCAGTAGTATCGGGGCGAACTCCGAAGCTTTCTTT.

This clonotype was found a few times. This chain links TRBV28 with TRBJ2-7, with a possible D match to TRBD1 (6 bases). The length of the CDR3 is 14 residues. Per germline, CDR1 MDHEN and CDR2 SYDVKM. The ends were cut back, 6 bases at V and 1 base at J, with 13 bases in the middle. CDR3 in amino acids: CASRVQGLSYEQYF. The CDR3 nucleotides are TGTGCCAGCAGGGTGCAGGGGCTGTCCTACGAGCAGTACTTC. Filled out from reference TRBV28 and TRBJ2-7, the complete variable domain reads DVKVTQSSRYLVKRTGEKVFLECVQDMDHENMFWYRQDPGLGLRLIYFSYDVKMKEKGDIPEGYSVSREKKERFSLILESASTNQTSMYLCASRVQGLSYEQYFGPGTRLTVT.